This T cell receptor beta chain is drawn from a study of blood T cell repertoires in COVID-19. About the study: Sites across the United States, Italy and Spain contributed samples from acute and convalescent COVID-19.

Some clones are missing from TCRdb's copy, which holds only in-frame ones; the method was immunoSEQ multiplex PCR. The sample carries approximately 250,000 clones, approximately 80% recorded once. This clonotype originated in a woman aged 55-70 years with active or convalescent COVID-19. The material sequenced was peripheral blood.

CDR3 sequence reads: CASSFGGRRTRLGYTF. The DNA for the CDR3 is TGTGCCAGCAGCTTCGGGGGGAGAAGGACTCGTCTTGGCTACACCTTC. The chain links TRBV11-3 to TRBJ1-2; D is possibly TRBD1 (5 bases). This CDR3 region has 16 residues. V was cut by 3 bases and J by 7 bases, with 21 bases left in between. Germline assignment: CDR1 SGHNT and CDR2 YENEEA.